This T cell receptor (beta chain) was documented in a study of cytomegalovirus exposure and HLA in healthy donors. Study-wide results and limits: About 87% or about 30% of the time was how often most TCR beta V segments were productive, according to an earlier analysis. In a later analysis, V- and J-gene trimming of beta chains associated with a DCLRE1C missense variant, replicated independently.

A note on this clone: Its antigen is still unknown.

The V gene end was trimmed by 5 bases and the J gene end by 3 bases; junction bases not matched to a gene: 5. Germline V gives CDR1 LNHDA, CDR2 SQIVND (reference sequence). CDR3 length equals 15 residues. Primers included in the PCR were 60 Vbeta and 13 Jbeta primers. Clones were sequenced by immunoSEQ multiplex PCR, and TCRdb holds only the in-frame ones, with some missing. Found here are more than 150,000 clones, 79% of them singletons; the top ten hold roughly 1.5%. The specimen sequenced was PBMCs. This sequence was found in a girl between 10 and 17 years old in good health and CMV-seropositive. V gene TRBV19 combines with J gene TRBJ1-3; TRBD1 matches 9 bases. The CDR3 region is CASSPDRGYGNTIYF. The CDR3 DNA follows: TGTGCCAGTAGTCCGGACAGGGGCTATGGAAACACCATATATTTT. The variable domain in full, completed from reference TRBV19 and TRBJ1-3, reads DGGITQSPKYLFRKEGQNVTLSCEQNLNHDAMYWYRQDPGQGLRLIYYSQIVNDFQKGDIAEGYSVSREKKESFPLTVTSAQKNPTAFYLCASSPDRGYGNTIYFGEGSWLTVV.